The present entry profiles one T cell receptor beta chain with its context. This record belongs to a study of response to subunit inactivated influenza vaccine. Via MiXCR, TCRdb re-called the RT-PCR reads, giving one row per CDR3 protein. The sample has a few hundred thousand distinct CDR3 sequences; about 11% are singletons. The germline CDR1 and CDR2 sequences are LGHDT and YNNKEL (reference sequence). The CDR3 sequence is 17 residues long. V lost 0 bases, J lost 4 bases, and 8 bases stayed unmatched. Another study also made use of these data, one on T cells expressing NK-cell markers. From that paper: Template switching by 5'RACE with UMIs generated the TCR beta cDNA. Serological testing identified seven of the eight sequenced donors as HCMV-seropositive and one as seronegative. In six donors, dominant NKG2C+ clonotypes were about 1.0-7.0% of CD8+ T cells.

The starting material was PBMCs from blood, obtained on the day of vaccination. This sequence originates from a man aged 50-60 years who received an inactivated influenza vaccine. The rearrangement joins TRBV3-1 to TRBJ2-1, with TRBD2 matching 8 bases. CDR3 sequence (DNA): TGTGCCAGCAGCCAAGAAGGGGCGGGAGGCCTATACAATGAGCAGTTCTTC. Its translation is CASSQEGAGGLYNEQFF.